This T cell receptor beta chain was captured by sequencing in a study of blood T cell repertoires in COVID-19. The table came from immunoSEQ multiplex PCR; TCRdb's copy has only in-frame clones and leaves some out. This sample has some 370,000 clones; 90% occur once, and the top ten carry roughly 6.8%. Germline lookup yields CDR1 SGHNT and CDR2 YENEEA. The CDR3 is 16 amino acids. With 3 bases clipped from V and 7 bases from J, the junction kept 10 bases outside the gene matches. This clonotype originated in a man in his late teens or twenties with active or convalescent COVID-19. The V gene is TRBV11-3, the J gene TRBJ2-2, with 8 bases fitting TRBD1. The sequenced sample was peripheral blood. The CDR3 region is CASSFTGTGFSGELFF. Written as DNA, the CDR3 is TGTGCCAGCAGCTTCACCGGGACAGGTTTTAGCGGGGAGCTGTTTTTT.